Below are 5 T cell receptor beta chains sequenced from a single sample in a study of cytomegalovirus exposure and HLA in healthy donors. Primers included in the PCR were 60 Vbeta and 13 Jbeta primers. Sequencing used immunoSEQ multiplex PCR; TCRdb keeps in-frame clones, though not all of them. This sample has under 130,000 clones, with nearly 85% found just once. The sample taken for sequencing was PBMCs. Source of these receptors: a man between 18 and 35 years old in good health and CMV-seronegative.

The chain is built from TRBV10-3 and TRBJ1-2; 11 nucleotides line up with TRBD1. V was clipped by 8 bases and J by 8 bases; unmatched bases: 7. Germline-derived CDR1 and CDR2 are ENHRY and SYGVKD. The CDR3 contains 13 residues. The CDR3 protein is CAIAGQGAGGYTF. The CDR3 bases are TGTGCCATCGCTGGACAGGGGGCAGGCGGCTACACCTTC.

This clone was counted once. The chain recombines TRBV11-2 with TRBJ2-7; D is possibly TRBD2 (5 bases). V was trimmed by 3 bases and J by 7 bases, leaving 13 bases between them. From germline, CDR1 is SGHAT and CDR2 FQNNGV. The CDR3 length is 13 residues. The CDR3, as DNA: TGTGCCAGCAGCTTTGGACTTCTGAGAGAGCAGTACTTC. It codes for CASSFGLLREQYF.

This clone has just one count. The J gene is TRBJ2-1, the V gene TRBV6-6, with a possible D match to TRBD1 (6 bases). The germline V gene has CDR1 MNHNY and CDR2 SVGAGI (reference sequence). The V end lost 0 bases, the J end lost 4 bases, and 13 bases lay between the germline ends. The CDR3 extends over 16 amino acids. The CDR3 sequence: CASSYSSGGRYNEQFF. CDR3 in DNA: TGTGCCAGCAGTTACTCGAGTGGGGGCAGATACAATGAGCAGTTCTTC.

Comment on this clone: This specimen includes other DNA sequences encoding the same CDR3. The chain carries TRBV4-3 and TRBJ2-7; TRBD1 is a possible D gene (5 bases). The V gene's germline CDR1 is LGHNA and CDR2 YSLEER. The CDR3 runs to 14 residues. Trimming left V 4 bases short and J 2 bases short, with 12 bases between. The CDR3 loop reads CASSPGTGTYEQYF. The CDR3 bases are TGCGCCAGCAGCCCCGGCACAGGCACCTACGAGCAGTACTTC.

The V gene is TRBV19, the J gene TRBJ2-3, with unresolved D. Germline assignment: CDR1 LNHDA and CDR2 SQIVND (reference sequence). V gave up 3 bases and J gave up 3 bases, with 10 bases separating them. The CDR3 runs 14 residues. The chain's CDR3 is CASSISLNTDTQYF. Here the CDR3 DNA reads TGTGCCAGTAGTATTTCACTCAATACAGATACGCAGTATTTT.